Given below is one TCR beta chain in context. This entry is derived from a study of CD8 T cells in Susac syndrome. V shed 7 bases, J shed 7 bases, and the junction held 4 bases outside the gene matches. Looked up from germline, CDR1 is MNHEY and CDR2 is SVGEGT. This CDR3 has 14 amino acids. RNA in amounts of roughly 0.5 to 1 ug was reverse transcribed with random hexamers. TCRdb re-derived calls from the immunoSEQ multiplex PCR reads in MiXCR, one entry per CDR3 protein. The sample has about 160,000 distinct CDR3 sequences, 92% seen once. The material sequenced was CD4+ T cells from PBMCs. The source is a human donor in good health. The genes are TRBV6-2 or TRBV6-3 and TRBJ2-2; 12 bases line up with TRBD1. CDR3 protein: CASKGQGAVGELFF. CDR3 coding DNA: TGTGCCAGCAAGGGACAGGGGGCGGTCGGGGAGCTGTTTTTT.